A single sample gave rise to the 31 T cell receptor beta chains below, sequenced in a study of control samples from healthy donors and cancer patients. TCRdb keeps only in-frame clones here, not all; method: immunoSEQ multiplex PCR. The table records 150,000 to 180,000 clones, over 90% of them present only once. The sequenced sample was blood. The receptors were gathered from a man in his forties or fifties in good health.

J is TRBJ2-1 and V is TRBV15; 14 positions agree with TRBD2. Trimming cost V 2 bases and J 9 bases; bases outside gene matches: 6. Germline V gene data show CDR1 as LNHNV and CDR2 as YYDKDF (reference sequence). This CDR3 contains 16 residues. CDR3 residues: CATSRPGTSGRREQFF. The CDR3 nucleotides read TGTGCCACCAGCAGACCTGGGACTAGCGGGAGACGTGAGCAGTTCTTC.

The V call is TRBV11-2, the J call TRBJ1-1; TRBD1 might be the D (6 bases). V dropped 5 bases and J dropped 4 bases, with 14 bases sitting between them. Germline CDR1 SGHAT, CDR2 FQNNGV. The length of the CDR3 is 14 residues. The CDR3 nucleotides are TGTGCCAGCAGCCTGCAGGGAGGGGGCACTGAAGCTTTCTTT. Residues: CASSLQGGGTEAFF.

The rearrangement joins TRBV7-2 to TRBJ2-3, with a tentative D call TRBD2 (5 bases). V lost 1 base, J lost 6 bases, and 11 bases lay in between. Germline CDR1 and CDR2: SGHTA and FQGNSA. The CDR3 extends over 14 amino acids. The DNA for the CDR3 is TGTGCCAGCAGCTTAGGAGGGTTCACGGATACGCAGTATTTT. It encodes CASSLGGFTDTQYF. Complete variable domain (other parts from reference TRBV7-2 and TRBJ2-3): GAGVSQSPSNKVTEKGKDVELRCDPISGHTALYWYRQSLGQGLEFLIYFQGNSAPDKSGLPSDRFSAERTGGSVSTLTIQRTQQEDSAVYLCASSLGGFTDTQYFGPGTRLTVL.

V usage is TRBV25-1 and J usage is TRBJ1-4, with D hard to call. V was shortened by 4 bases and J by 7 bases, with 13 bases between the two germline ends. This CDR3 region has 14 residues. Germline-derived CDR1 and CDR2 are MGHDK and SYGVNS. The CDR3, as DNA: TGTGCCAGCAGTGCCCCGGGAGGCAGTGAAAAACTGTTTTTT. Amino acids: CASSAPGGSEKLFF.

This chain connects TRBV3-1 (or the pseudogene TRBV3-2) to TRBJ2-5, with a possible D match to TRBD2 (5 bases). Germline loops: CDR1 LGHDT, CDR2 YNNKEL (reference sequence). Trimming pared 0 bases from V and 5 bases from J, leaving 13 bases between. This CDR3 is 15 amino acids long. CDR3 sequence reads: CASSQDFGERETQYF. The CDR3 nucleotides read TGTGCCAGCAGCCAAGATTTCGGGGAGCGGGAGACCCAGTACTTC.

In DNA form, the CDR3 reads TGTGCCAGTAGTTTACAGGGGGCGATTACCGGGGAGCTGTTTTTT. This encodes CASSLQGAITGELFF. The gene calls are TRBV19 and TRBJ2-2; 9 bases line up with TRBD1. The V gene end was trimmed by 5 bases and the J gene end by 5 bases; junction bases not matched to a gene: 6. The CDR3 is 15 residues long. The germline gives CDR1 LNHDA, CDR2 SQIVND (reference sequence).

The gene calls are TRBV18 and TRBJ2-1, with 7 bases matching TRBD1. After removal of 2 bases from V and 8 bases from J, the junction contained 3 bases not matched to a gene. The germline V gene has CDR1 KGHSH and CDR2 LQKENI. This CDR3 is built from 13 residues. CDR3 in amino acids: CASSPGQGDEQFF. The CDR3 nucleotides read TGTGCCAGCTCACCAGGCCAGGGGGATGAGCAGTTCTTC.

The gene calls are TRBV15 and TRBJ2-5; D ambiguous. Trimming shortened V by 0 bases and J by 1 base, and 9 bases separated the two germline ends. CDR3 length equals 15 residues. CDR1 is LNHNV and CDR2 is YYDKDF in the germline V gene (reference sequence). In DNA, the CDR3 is TGTGCCACCAGCAGAGATGGCCTAACCCAAGAGACCCAGTACTTC. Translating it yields CATSRDGLTQETQYF.

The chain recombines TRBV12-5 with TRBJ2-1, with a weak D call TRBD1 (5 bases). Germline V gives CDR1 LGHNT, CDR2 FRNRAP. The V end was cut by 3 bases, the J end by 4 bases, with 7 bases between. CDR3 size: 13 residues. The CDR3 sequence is CASGFTGYNEQFF. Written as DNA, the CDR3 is TGTGCTAGTGGTTTTACAGGTTACAATGAGCAGTTCTTC.

The CDR3 protein is CASSLDGGNYGYTF. DNA for the CDR3: TGCGCCAGCAGCTTGGACGGGGGGAACTATGGCTACACCTTC. This chain uses TRBV5-1 with TRBJ1-2; maybe TRBD1 (5 bases). V shed 0 bases and J shed 2 bases, with 8 bases lying between them. CDR1 is SGHRS and CDR2 is YFSETQ in the germline V gene. The length of the CDR3 is 14 residues. Variable domain in full (rest from reference TRBV5-1 and TRBJ1-2): KAGVTQTPRYLIKTRGQQVTLSCSPISGHRSVSWYQQTPGQGLQFLFEYFSETQRNKGNFPGRFSGRQFSNSRSEMNVSTLELGDSALYLCASSLDGGNYGYTFGSGTRLTVV.

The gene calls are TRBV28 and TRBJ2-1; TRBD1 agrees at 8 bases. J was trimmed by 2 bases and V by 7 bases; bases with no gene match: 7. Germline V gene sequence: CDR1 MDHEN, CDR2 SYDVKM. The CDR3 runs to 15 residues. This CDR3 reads CASTAQGATYNEQFF. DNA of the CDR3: TGTGCCAGCACTGCCCAGGGGGCTACCTACAATGAGCAGTTCTTC.

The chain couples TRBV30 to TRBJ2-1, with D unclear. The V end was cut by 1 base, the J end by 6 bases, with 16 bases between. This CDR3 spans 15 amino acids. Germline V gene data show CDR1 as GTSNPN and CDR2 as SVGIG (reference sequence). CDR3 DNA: TGTGCCTGGAGTGAGGGCCTTCTACGAATCAATGAGCAGTTCTTC. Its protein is CAWSEGLLRINEQFF.

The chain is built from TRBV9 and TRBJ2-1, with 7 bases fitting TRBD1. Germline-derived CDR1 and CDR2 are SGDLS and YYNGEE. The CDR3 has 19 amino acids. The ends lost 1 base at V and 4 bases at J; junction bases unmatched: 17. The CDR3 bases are TGTGCCAGCAGCGTACCCCCCTTGACAGGGCTGCTCTCGTACAATGAGCAGTTCTTC. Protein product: CASSVPPLTGLLSYNEQFF.

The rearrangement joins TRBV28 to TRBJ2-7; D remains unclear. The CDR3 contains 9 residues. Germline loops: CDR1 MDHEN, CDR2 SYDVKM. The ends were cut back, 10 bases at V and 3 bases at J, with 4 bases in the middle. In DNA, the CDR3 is TGTGCCATCTTCTACGAGCAGTACTTC. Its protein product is CAIFYEQYF.

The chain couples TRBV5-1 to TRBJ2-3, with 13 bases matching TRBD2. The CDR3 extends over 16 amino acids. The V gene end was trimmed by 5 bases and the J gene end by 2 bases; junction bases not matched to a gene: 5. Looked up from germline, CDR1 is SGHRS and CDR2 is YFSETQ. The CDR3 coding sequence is TGCGCCAGCAGACCTACTAGCGGGGGGGTCACAGATACGCAGTATTTT. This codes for CASRPTSGGVTDTQYF.

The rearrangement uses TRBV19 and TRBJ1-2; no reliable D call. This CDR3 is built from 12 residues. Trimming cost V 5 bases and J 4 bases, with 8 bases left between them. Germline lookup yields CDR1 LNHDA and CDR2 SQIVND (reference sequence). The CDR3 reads CASSPRGYGYTF. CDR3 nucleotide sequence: TGTGCCAGTAGTCCCCGGGGCTATGGCTACACCTTC. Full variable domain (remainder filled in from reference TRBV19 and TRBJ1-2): DGGITQSPKYLFRKEGQNVTLSCEQNLNHDAMYWYRQDPGQGLRLIYYSQIVNDFQKGDIAEGYSVSREKKESFPLTVTSAQKNPTAFYLCASSPRGYGYTFGSGTRLTVV.

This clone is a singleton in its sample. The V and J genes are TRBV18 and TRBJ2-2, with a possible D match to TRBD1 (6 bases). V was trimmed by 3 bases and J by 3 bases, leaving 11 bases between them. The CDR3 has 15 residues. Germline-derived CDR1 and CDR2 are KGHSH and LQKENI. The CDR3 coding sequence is TGTGCCAGCTCACCCCCCGGGACATACACCGGGGAGCTGTTTTTT. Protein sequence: CASSPPGTYTGELFF.

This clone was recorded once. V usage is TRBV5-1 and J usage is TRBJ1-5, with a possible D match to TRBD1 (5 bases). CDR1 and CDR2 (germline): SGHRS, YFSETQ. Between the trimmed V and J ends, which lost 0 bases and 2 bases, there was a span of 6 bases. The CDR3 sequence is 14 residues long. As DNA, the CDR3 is TGCGCCAGCAGCTTGGGGGACGGCAATCAGCCCCAGCATTTT. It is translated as CASSLGDGNQPQHF. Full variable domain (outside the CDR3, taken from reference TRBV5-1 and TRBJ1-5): KAGVTQTPRYLIKTRGQQVTLSCSPISGHRSVSWYQQTPGQGLQFLFEYFSETQRNKGNFPGRFSGRQFSNSRSEMNVSTLELGDSALYLCASSLGDGNQPQHFGDGTRLSIL.

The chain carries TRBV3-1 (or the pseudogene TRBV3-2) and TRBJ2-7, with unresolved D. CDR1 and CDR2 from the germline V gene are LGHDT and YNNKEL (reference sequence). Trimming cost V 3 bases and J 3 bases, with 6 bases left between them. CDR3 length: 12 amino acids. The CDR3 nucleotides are TGTGCCAGCAGCCAGGCGGACTACGAGCAGTACTTC. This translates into CASSQADYEQYF.

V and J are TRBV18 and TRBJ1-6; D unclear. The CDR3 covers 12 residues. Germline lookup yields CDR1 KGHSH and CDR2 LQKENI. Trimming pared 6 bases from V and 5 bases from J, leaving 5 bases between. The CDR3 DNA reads TGTGCCAGCTCTTACGATAATTCACCCCTCCACTTT. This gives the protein CASSYDNSPLHF. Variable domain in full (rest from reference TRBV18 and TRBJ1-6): NAGVMQNPRHLVRRRGQEARLRCSPMKGHSHVYWYRQLPEEGLKFMVYLQKENIIDESGMPKERFSAEFPKEGPSILRIQQVVRGDSAAYFCASSYDNSPLHFGNGTRLTVT.

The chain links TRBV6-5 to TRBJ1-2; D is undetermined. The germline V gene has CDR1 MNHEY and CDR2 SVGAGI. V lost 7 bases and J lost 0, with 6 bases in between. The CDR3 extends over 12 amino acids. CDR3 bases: TGTGCCAGCACACGGACTAACTATGGCTACACCTTC. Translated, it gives CASTRTNYGYTF.

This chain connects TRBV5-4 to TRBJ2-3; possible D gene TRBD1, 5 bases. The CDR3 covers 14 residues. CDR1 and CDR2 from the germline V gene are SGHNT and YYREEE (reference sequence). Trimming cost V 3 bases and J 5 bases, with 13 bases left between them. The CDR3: CASSSSTTVDTQYF. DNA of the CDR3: TGTGCCAGCAGCTCCTCTACGACAGTAGATACGCAGTATTTT.

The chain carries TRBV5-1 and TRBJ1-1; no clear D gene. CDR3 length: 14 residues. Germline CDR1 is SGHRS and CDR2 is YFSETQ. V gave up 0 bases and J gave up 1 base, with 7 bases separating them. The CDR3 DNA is TGCGCCAGCAGCTTGGATATCGAGAACACTGAAGCTTTCTTT. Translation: CASSLDIENTEAFF. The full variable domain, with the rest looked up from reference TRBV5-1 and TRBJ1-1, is KAGVTQTPRYLIKTRGQQVTLSCSPISGHRSVSWYQQTPGQGLQFLFEYFSETQRNKGNFPGRFSGRQFSNSRSEMNVSTLELGDSALYLCASSLDIENTEAFFGQGTRLTVV.

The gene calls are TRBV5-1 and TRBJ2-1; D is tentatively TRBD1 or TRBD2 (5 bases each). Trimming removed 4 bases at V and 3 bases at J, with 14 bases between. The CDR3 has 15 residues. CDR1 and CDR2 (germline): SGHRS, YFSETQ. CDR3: CASSPGDGGYNEQFF. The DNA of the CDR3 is TGCGCCAGCAGCCCTGGCGATGGGGGCTACAATGAGCAGTTCTTC.

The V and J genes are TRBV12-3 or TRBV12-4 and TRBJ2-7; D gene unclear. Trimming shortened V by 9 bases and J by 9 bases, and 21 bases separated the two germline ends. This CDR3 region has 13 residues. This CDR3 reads CASLESAWGTQYF. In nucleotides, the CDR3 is TGTGCCAGTTTGGAGTCAGCTTGGGGAACGCAGTACTTC.

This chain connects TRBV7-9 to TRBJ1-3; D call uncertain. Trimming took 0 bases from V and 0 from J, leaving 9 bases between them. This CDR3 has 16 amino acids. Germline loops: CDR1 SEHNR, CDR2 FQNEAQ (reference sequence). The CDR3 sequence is CASSLAGPNSGNTIYF. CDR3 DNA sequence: TGTGCCAGCAGCTTAGCGGGCCCGAACTCTGGAAACACCATATATTTT.

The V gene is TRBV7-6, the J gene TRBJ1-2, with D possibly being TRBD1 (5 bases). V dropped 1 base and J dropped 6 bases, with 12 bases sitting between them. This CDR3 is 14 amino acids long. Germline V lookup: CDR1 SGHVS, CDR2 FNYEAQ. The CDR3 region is CASSLVGTSDGYTF. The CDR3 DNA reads TGTGCCAGCAGCTTAGTCGGGACGAGCGATGGCTACACCTTC.

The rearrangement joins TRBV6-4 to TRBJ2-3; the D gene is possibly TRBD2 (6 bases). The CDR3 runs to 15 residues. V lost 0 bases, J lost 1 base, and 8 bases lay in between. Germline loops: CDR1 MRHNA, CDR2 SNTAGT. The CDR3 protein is CASSDSSGGTDTQYF. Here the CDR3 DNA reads TGTGCCAGCAGTGACTCTAGCGGAGGCACAGATACGCAGTATTTT.

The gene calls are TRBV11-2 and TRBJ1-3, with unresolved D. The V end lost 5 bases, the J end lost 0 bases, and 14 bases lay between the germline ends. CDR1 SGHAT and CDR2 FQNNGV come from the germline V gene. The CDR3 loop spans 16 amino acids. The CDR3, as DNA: TGTGCCAGCAGCCCGTCCCCGGACGACTCTGGAAACACCATATATTTT. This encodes CASSPSPDDSGNTIYF.

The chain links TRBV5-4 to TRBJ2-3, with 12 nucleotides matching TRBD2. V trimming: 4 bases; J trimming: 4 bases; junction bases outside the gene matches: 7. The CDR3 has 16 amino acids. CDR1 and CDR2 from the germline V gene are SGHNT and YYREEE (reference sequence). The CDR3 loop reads CASSVRLAGEADTQYF. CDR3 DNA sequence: TGTGCCAGCAGCGTCAGACTAGCGGGAGAGGCAGATACGCAGTATTTT. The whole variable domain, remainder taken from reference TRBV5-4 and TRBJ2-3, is ETGVTQSPTHLIKTRGQQVTLRCSSQSGHNTVSWYQQALGQGPQFIFQYYREEENGRGNFPPRFSGLQFPNYSSELNVNALELDDSALYLCASSVRLAGEADTQYFGPGTRLTVL.

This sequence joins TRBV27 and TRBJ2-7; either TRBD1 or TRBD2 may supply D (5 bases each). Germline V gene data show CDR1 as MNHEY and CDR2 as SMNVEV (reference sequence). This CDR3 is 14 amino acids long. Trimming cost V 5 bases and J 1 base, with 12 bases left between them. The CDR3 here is CASSPLGASYEQYF. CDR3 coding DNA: TGTGCCAGCAGTCCCCTCGGGGCATCCTACGAGCAGTACTTC.